This is a list of T cell receptor beta chains from one sample in a study of blood T cell repertoires in COVID-19. TCRdb's table, derived via immunoSEQ multiplex PCR, lists solely in-frame clones and lacks some. The data show some 80,000 clones, almost 90% seen once. Sequencing was carried out using peripheral blood. The source of these receptors is a human donor in a cohort sampled during active COVID-19. The CDR3 runs from the conserved cysteine through the conserved F or W. The D gene is left open where the match is weak. A clone size is listed for some rows: how often the clone was seen (once, few, many), or a class if it is expanded.

>TRBV6-5|TRBJ2-5|TRBD1|NA
TGTGCCAGCAGTTACTCGACAGGGGGCTCGGAGACCCAGTACTTC
CASSYSTGGSETQYF
>TRBV18|TRBJ2-7|NA|once
TGTGCCAGCTCACCAGTTAGCACAACGACAGGACCCTACGAGCAGTACTTC
CASSPVSTTTGPYEQYF
>TRBV7-2|TRBJ2-1|NA|NA
TGTGCCAGCAGCTTACGACTTTACAATGAGCAGTTCTTC
CASSLRLYNEQFF
>TRBV7-8|TRBJ2-5|NA|NA
TGTGCCAGCAGTTTGTCGGTGGCCCAGTACTTC
CASSLSVAQYF
>TRBV6-2/TRBV6-3|TRBJ1-1|NA|NA
TGTGCCAGCAGTTTACCGGGACATGCGAACACTGAAGCTTTCTTT
CASSLPGHANTEAFF
>TRBV12-3/TRBV12-4|TRBJ2-4|TRBD2|NA
TGTGCCAGCAGTCCTAGCGGGAGGGCCGTTCAGTACTTC
CASSPSGRAVQYF
>TRBV5-4|TRBJ1-1|TRBD1|NA
TGTGCCAGCAGCTATAAGACCGGGACAGGGGACACTGAAGCTTTCTTT
CASSYKTGTGDTEAFF
>TRBV7-8|TRBJ2-5|TRBD2|NA
TGTGCCAGCAGCCCGAGACTAGCGGGGGGGAAAAGAAAAGAGACCCAGTACTTC
CASSPRLAGGKRKETQYF
>TRBV19|TRBJ1-5|TRBD1|few
TGTGCCAGTACCGAATCAGGGGGCGCGGGCAATCAGCCCCAGCATTTT
CASTESGGAGNQPQHF
>TRBV28|TRBJ2-3|TRBD2|NA
TGTGCCAGCAGTTTAATGCGCGGGAGCGCAGATACGCAGTATTTT
CASSLMRGSADTQYF
>TRBV10-3|TRBJ1-2|NA|NA
TGTGCCATCAGTTTGGGGGACTCTGACTATGGCTACACCTTC
CAISLGDSDYGYTF
>TRBV3-1/TRBV3-2|TRBJ2-2|NA|once
TGTGCCAGCAGCCGGGCAGGGCTGGACACCGGGGAGCTGTTTTTT
CASSRAGLDTGELFF
>TRBV28|TRBJ2-7|TRBD2|once
TGTGCCAGCAGTTTTCGGACTAGCGGGAGGGCCGGAATTTTGGGGGGCCTAGCCTACGAGCAGTACTTC
CASSFRTSGRAGILGGLAYEQYF
>TRBV28|TRBJ1-2|NA|NA
TGTGCCAGCACTACGACACTCCTCCGACCCAACTATGGCTACACCTTC
CASTTTLLRPNYGYTF
>TRBV2|TRBJ2-7|NA|NA
TGTGCCAGCATGAGACACCTACAGAATAGGGGGAGTCCAGATCAGTACTTC
CASMRHLQNRGSPDQYF
>TRBV4-1|TRBJ1-2|TRBD1|NA
TGCGCCAGCAGCCAAGACATGGGACAGGGTAACTATGGCTACACCTTC
CASSQDMGQGNYGYTF
>TRBV19|TRBJ1-2|NA|NA
TGTGCCAGTAGTATAAAGGACAGAAATACTAACTATGGCTACACCTTC
CASSIKDRNTNYGYTF
>TRBV9|TRBJ1-1|NA|once
TGTGCCAGCAGCGCCTCCCCGGTTCCCCCCCCCACTGAAGCTTTCTTT
CASSASPVPPPTEAFF
>TRBV5-1|TRBJ2-7|TRBD2|NA
TGCGCCAGCAGCCTGCGGACTAGCGGGGCCTCCTACGAGCAGTACTTC
CASSLRTSGASYEQYF
>TRBV3-1/TRBV3-2|TRBJ2-4|NA|few
TGTGCCAGCAGCCAAGATTATAGCGGAGCCAAAAACATTCAGTACTTC
CASSQDYSGAKNIQYF
>TRBV19|TRBJ1-5|NA|NA
TGTGCCAGTAGTATAGGTGGAGGACCTTATAGCAATCAGCCCCAGCATTTT
CASSIGGGPYSNQPQHF
>TRBV7-2|TRBJ2-7|TRBD1|NA
TGTGCCAGCAGCTTAACCCGGGACAGGGCCGCCGAGCAGTACTTC
CASSLTRDRAAEQYF
>TRBV27|TRBJ1-6|TRBD1|NA
TGTGCCAGCAGCTTGGACAGGAAAAATTCACCCCTCCACTTT
CASSLDRKNSPLHF
>TRBV12-3/TRBV12-4|TRBJ1-5|NA|NA
TGTGCCAGCACCGCGGGAGGGAATCAGCCCCAGCATTTT
CASTAGGNQPQHF
>TRBV25-1|TRBJ2-7|TRBD1|NA
TGTGCCAGTGGACAGGGGTCCCACGAGCAGTACTTC
CASGQGSHEQYF
>TRBV19|TRBJ1-6|NA|NA
TGTGCCAGTAGGAACACAGGGCCTCGGTCACCCCTCCACTTT
CASRNTGPRSPLHF
>TRBV4-1|TRBJ2-1|TRBD2|NA
TGCGCCAGCAGCCCCCGTAGCGGGAGGAACAATGAGCAGTTCTTC
CASSPRSGRNNEQFF
>TRBV19|TRBJ2-7|TRBD2|NA
TGTGCCAGTAGTTCCACTAGCGGGAGGTACGAGCAGTACTTC
CASSSTSGRYEQYF
>TRBV9|TRBJ2-1|TRBD2|NA
TGTGCCAGCAGCGCCCGACTAGCGTTCAACAATGAGCAGTTCTTC
CASSARLAFNNEQFF
>TRBV10-3|TRBJ1-2|TRBD1|NA
TGTGCCACAAGAGGGACAGGGTCTTACTATGGCTACACCTTC
CATRGTGSYYGYTF
>TRBV10-1|TRBJ2-5|NA|NA
TGCGCCAGCAGTGAGTCCGGCAGGGCAGGCGAGACCCAGTACTTC
CASSESGRAGETQYF
>TRBV3-1/TRBV3-2|TRBJ1-5|TRBD1|NA
TGTGCCAGCAGTCCTACAGGGGGGGCTAGCAATCAGCCCCAGCATTTT
CASSPTGGASNQPQHF
>TRBV3-1/TRBV3-2|TRBJ1-1|NA|few
TGTGCCAGCAGCCCCGGGAGGAACACTGAAGCTTTCTTT
CASSPGRNTEAFF
>TRBV7-6|TRBJ1-6|NA|NA
TGTGCCAGCAGCTTTGGTAACAGTTCACCCCTCCACTTT
CASSFGNSSPLHF
>TRBV27|TRBJ2-7|TRBD1|NA
TGTGCCAGCAGTCTGGGACAGCTGAGCTCCTACGAGCAGTACTTC
CASSLGQLSSYEQYF
>TRBV7-2|TRBJ1-2|NA|NA
TGTGCCAGCAGCTTAGGTTCCCATGCCCGGGGCTACACCTTC
CASSLGSHARGYTF
>TRBV18|TRBJ1-2|NA|NA
TGTGCCAGCTCACCCCAAGGGGGGGGGAGCTATGGCTACACCTTC
CASSPQGGGSYGYTF
>TRBV11-2|TRBJ2-7|NA|NA
TGTGCCAGCAGCCCCCTCCCCCCGGTCGAGCAGTACTTC
CASSPLPPVEQYF
>TRBV28|TRBJ2-1|TRBD2|NA
TGTGCCAGCAGTCTACTCGGAGCGGGAGGGCACAATGAGCAGTTCTTC
CASSLLGAGGHNEQFF
>TRBV11-2|TRBJ1-1|TRBD1|NA
TGTGCCAGCAGTGCGAACAGGGGGCCCACTGAAGCTTTCTTT
CASSANRGPTEAFF